Presented here are 27 T cell receptor beta chains from one specimen sequenced in a study of cytomegalovirus exposure and HLA in healthy donors. Both 60 Vbeta primers and 13 Jbeta primers went into the PCR. Method: immunoSEQ multiplex PCR; TCRdb's copy keeps in-frame clones and lacks some. The table shows 200,000 or so clones, with around 75% occurring only once. The material sequenced was PBMCs. All receptors derive from a woman between 25 and 40 years old in good health and CMV-seropositive.

The chain uses TRBV29-1 and TRBJ2-7; 8 positions match TRBD2. Per the germline V gene, CDR1 is SQVTM and CDR2 is ANQGSEA. J was trimmed by 1 base and V by 8 bases; bases with no gene match: 4. The CDR3 runs 12 residues. The CDR3 DNA follows: TGCAGCTTTAGCGGGGATTCCTACGAGCAGTACTTC. Translating gives CSFSGDSYEQYF.

This rearrangement joins TRBV28 to TRBJ1-6, with D maybe TRBD1 (6 bases). V gave up 3 bases and J gave up 10 bases, with 10 bases separating them. CDR3 length equals 13 residues. The germline CDR1 and CDR2 sequences are MDHEN and SYDVKM. The CDR3 DNA is TGTGCCAGCAGTTTCAGGGGACACTCACCCCTCCACTTT. Amino acids: CASSFRGHSPLHF.

The chain has TRBV7-9 and TRBJ1-2; tentative D call: TRBD1 (6 bases). The V and J ends lost 5 bases and 4 bases respectively, with 11 bases between them. The length of the CDR3 is 13 residues. CDR1 and CDR2 from the germline V gene are SEHNR and FQNEAQ (reference sequence). The CDR3 DNA is TGTGCCAGCAGCCCATGGACAGTCTATGGCTACACCTTC. Protein: CASSPWTVYGYTF.

This clone was detected once. This chain links TRBV7-8 with TRBJ1-5, with 9 bases aligning to TRBD1. V gave up 1 base and J gave up 5 bases; unmatched junction bases: 6. The CDR3 is made up of 16 amino acids. Germline V CDR1 and CDR2: SGHVS, FQNEAQ. CDR3: CASSLGDRDGDQPQHF. The CDR3 DNA follows: TGTGCCAGCAGCTTAGGGGACAGGGACGGAGATCAGCCCCAGCATTTT.

The sample holds a few counts of this clone. The rearrangement uses TRBV15 and TRBJ2-1, with 11 bases identical to TRBD2. The CDR3 sequence is 16 residues long. The germline gives CDR1 LNHNV, CDR2 YYDKDF (reference sequence). Unmatched junction bases numbered 6, after V lost 5 bases and J lost 3 bases. The CDR3 DNA is TGTGCCACCAGCTCTACGACTAGCGGGGACTACAATGAGCAGTTCTTC. The encoded protein is CATSSTTSGDYNEQFF.

CDR3 loop: CASSEDLAGVRADTQYF. The CDR3 nucleotides are TGTGCCAGCAGTGAAGATCTAGCGGGAGTTCGGGCAGATACGCAGTATTTT. The chain has TRBV25-1 and TRBJ2-3; 10 positions agree with TRBD2. The J segment lost 4 bases and the V segment lost 2 bases, leaving 9 bases of the junction unmatched. The CDR3 totals 17 residues. Germline CDR1 is MGHDK and CDR2 is SYGVNS. Full variable domain (outside the CDR3, taken from reference TRBV25-1 and TRBJ2-3): EADIYQTPRYLVIGTGKKITLECSQTMGHDKMYWYQQDPGMELHLIHYSYGVNSTEKGDLSSESTVSRIRTEHFPLTLESARPSHTSQYLCASSEDLAGVRADTQYFGPGTRLTVL.

V usage is TRBV10-2 and J usage is TRBJ2-1; 10 nucleotides agree with TRBD1. This CDR3 contains 15 residues. CDR1 is WSHSY, CDR2 SAAADI, per germline. V dropped 8 bases and J dropped 6; count of bases not matched to a gene: 10. The CDR3 DNA follows: TGCGCCAGCGGTTTCGGGACAGGGGTACCCAATGAGCAGTTCTTC. Its protein product is CASGFGTGVPNEQFF.

The count of this clone is one. The V and J genes are TRBV5-1 and TRBJ2-7; 7 bases agree with TRBD1. Per germline, CDR1 SGHRS and CDR2 YFSETQ. This CDR3 spans 14 amino acids. V dropped 1 base and J dropped 1; count of bases not matched to a gene: 2. Here the CDR3 DNA reads TGCGCCAGCAGCTTGTCGGGACAGTCCTACGAGCAGTACTTC. As protein: CASSLSGQSYEQYF.

The gene calls are TRBV5-6 and TRBJ1-2, with 7 bases identical to TRBD1. This CDR3 has 17 amino acids. V gave up 0 bases and J gave up 0 bases; unmatched junction bases: 8. CDR1 and CDR2 (germline): SGHDT, YYEEEE. The CDR3 is CASSLGTGRDTNYGYTF. Here the CDR3 DNA reads TGTGCCAGCAGCTTGGGGACAGGTCGAGACACTAACTATGGCTACACCTTC.

With respect to this clone: This specimen includes other DNA sequences encoding the same CDR3. This rearrangement joins TRBV6-5 to TRBJ2-1, with D possibly TRBD2 on 6 matching bases. The germline V gene has CDR1 MNHEY and CDR2 SVGAGI. V shed 6 bases and J shed 10 bases, with 13 bases lying between them. This CDR3 contains 12 residues. The CDR3 region has the DNA TGTGCCAGCAGCCCAGGGACTCGAGAGCAGTTCTTC. Encoded protein: CASSPGTREQFF.

V and J are TRBV7-3 and TRBJ2-1; 9 bases are a match to TRBD1. The CDR3 length is 14 residues. V shed 4 bases, J shed 7 bases, and the junction held 5 bases outside the gene matches. CDR1 and CDR2 (germline): SGHTA, FQGTGA. CDR3 nucleotide sequence: TGTGCCAGCAGCTCGGACAGGGGTCGGAATGAGCAGTTCTTC. It codes for CASSSDRGRNEQFF. The variable domain in full, with the rest retrieved from reference TRBV7-3 and TRBJ2-1, is GAGVSQTPSNKVTEKGKYVELRCDPISGHTALYWYRQSLGQGPEFLIYFQGTGAADDSGLPNDRFFAVRPEGSVSTLKIQRTERGDSAVYLCASSSDRGRNEQFFGPGTRLTVL.

A single count supports this clone. This rearrangement joins TRBV4-1 to TRBJ2-1, with D perhaps TRBD1 (5 bases). Germline V gene data show CDR1 as MGHRA and CDR2 as YSYEKL. CDR3 length: 16 amino acids. V lost 4 bases, J lost 0 bases, and 13 bases lay in between. CDR3 amino acids: CASSRVDMISYNEQFF. The CDR3 DNA reads TGCGCCAGCAGCCGGGTGGACATGATCTCCTACAATGAGCAGTTCTTC.

This clone was counted once. This rearrangement joins TRBV28 to TRBJ1-1; no firm D call. Germline CDR1 reads MDHEN; CDR2 reads SYDVKM. Trimming shortened V by 8 bases and J by 0 bases, and 10 bases separated the two germline ends. This CDR3 comprises 13 residues. The CDR3 nucleotides are TGTGCCAGCGGCTTTGACATGAACACTGAAGCTTTCTTT. Amino acids: CASGFDMNTEAFF.

The V and J genes are TRBV29-1 and TRBJ1-2; 10 positions agree with TRBD1. CDR3 length: 15 amino acids. Looked up from germline, CDR1 is SQVTM and CDR2 is ANQGSEA. V gave up 7 bases and J gave up 6 bases; unmatched junction bases: 14. CDR3 protein: CSAISPGTGEDGYTF. The CDR3, as DNA: TGCAGCGCCATAAGTCCCGGGACAGGGGAGGATGGCTACACCTTC. Using reference TRBV29-1 and TRBJ1-2 for the parts outside the CDR3, the full variable domain is SAVISQKPSRDICQRGTSLTIQCQVDSQVTMMFWYRQQPGQSLTLIATANQGSEATYESGFVIDKFPISRPNLTFSTLTVSNMSPEDSSIYLCSAISPGTGEDGYTFGSGTRLTVV.

The V gene is TRBV7-2, the J gene TRBJ2-4; 8 bases align to TRBD2. After removal of 1 base from V and 0 bases from J, the junction contained 2 bases not matched to a gene. Germline V lookup: CDR1 SGHTA, CDR2 FQGNSA. This CDR3 has 16 residues. CDR3 protein: CASSLDRGGAKNIQYF. CDR3 sequence (DNA): TGTGCCAGCAGCTTAGATCGGGGGGGAGCCAAAAACATTCAGTACTTC.

The chain links TRBV7-9 to TRBJ2-1; no firm D call. The V end was cut by 1 base, the J end by 1 base, with 8 bases between. The germline CDR1 and CDR2 sequences are SEHNR and FQNEAQ (reference sequence). This CDR3 region has 15 residues. The CDR3 protein is CASSLVAVSYNEQFF. The CDR3 DNA reads as TGTGCCAGCAGCTTAGTGGCTGTTTCCTACAATGAGCAGTTCTTC. Supplemented by reference TRBV7-9 and TRBJ2-1, the full variable domain reads DTGVSQNPRHKITKRGQNVTFRCDPISEHNRLYWYRQTLGQGPEFLTYFQNEAQLEKSRLLSDRFSAERPKGSFSTLEIQRTEQGDSAMYLCASSLVAVSYNEQFFGPGTRLTVL.

Here the CDR3 reads CASNGPVEANVLTF. The CDR3 DNA follows: TGTGCCAGCAATGGGCCCGTGGAGGCCAACGTCCTGACTTTC. The chain employs TRBV25-1 and TRBJ2-6, with D uncertain. The CDR3 runs to 14 residues. Trimming left V 7 bases short and J 6 bases short, with 13 bases between. Per the germline V gene, CDR1 is MGHDK and CDR2 is SYGVNS.

This rearrangement joins TRBV4-3 to TRBJ1-2; D may be TRBD1 (6 bases). Trimming removed 1 base from V and 7 bases from J, with 16 bases in between. CDR3 length: 15 amino acids. Per the germline V gene, CDR1 is LGHNA and CDR2 is YSLEER. The CDR3 sequence is CASSQGGTGSRGYTF. CDR3 sequence (DNA): TGCGCCAGCAGCCAAGGGGGTACAGGGAGTCGTGGCTACACCTTC.

This chain links TRBV18 with TRBJ1-3; 9 bases align to TRBD1. CDR3 size: 15 residues. Losses at the gene ends were 3 bases for V and 7 bases for J; bases not matched to a gene: 7. Germline assignment: CDR1 KGHSH and CDR2 LQKENI. This CDR3 reads CASSPDRGSWNTIYF. Here the CDR3 DNA reads TGTGCCAGCTCACCGGACAGGGGCTCGTGGAACACCATATATTTT.

The genes are TRBV18 and TRBJ1-1; 7 bases are a match to TRBD1. The germline gives CDR1 KGHSH, CDR2 LQKENI. J gave up 3 bases and V 1 base, and 14 bases lay outside the gene matches. The length of the CDR3 is 18 residues. This CDR3 is CASSPLPTGYTGDTEAFF. The CDR3 coding sequence is TGTGCCAGCTCACCACTCCCCACGGGGTACACAGGGGACACTGAAGCTTTCTTT.

This clone was seen more than once but under ten times. The rearrangement links TRBV5-5 to TRBJ2-5; TRBD2 matches at 14 bases. The CDR3 is 17 residues long. CDR1 and CDR2 from the germline V gene are SGHKS and YYEKEE (reference sequence). Trimming at V came to 2 bases and at J to 1 base, leaving 4 bases not matched to a gene. CDR3 sequence (DNA): TGTGCCAGCAGCTTCGGACTAGCGGGAGGACTCCAAGAGACCCAGTACTTC. Its translation: CASSFGLAGGLQETQYF.

The genes are TRBV6-1 and TRBJ2-3, with 7 positions matching TRBD1. The ends lost 5 bases at V and 4 bases at J; junction bases unmatched: 6. CDR1 and CDR2 from the germline V gene are MNHNS and SASEGT. The CDR3 consists of 14 residues. This CDR3 is CASSPMTGPDTQYF. DNA for the CDR3: TGTGCCAGCAGTCCCATGACAGGGCCAGATACGCAGTATTTT.

DNA of the CDR3: TGTGCCAGCAGTCAACTTGACAGGGCCGATGAGCAGTTCTTC. This codes for CASSQLDRADEQFF. The chain links TRBV7-2 to TRBJ2-1, with TRBD1 identical over 7 bases. V lost 6 bases to trimming and J lost 8 bases; unmatched junction nucleotides: 10. This CDR3 contains 14 residues. In germline, CDR1 is SGHTA, CDR2 FQGNSA.

The J gene is TRBJ2-1, the V gene TRBV5-6; 10 bases fit TRBD2. V was clipped by 1 base and J by 2 bases; unmatched bases: 0. The length of the CDR3 is 15 residues. CDR1 SGHDT and CDR2 YYEEEE come from the germline V gene. The CDR3 protein is CASSLTSGAYNEQFF. DNA for the CDR3: TGTGCCAGCAGCTTGACTAGCGGGGCCTACAATGAGCAGTTCTTC.

The V and J genes are TRBV7-9 and TRBJ1-4; 10 nucleotides agree with TRBD1. After removal of 4 bases from V and 7 bases from J, the junction contained 9 bases not matched to a gene. The CDR3 has 16 residues. Germline values: CDR1 SEHNR, CDR2 FQNEAQ (reference sequence). As DNA, the CDR3 is TGTGCCAGCAGCTCTGTACCGGGACAGGGGTTTGAAAAACTGTTTTTT. It translates to CASSSVPGQGFEKLFF.

The gene calls are TRBV5-6 and TRBJ2-1, with 9 bases fitting TRBD2. Germline CDR1 SGHDT, CDR2 YYEEEE. V lost 0 bases, J lost 2 bases, and 0 bases stayed unmatched. The CDR3 covers 15 residues. Here the CDR3 reads CASSLGGRAYNEQFF. DNA of the CDR3: TGTGCCAGCAGCTTGGGCGGGAGGGCCTACAATGAGCAGTTCTTC.

The V and J genes are TRBV7-6 and TRBJ2-7, with 11 nucleotides matching TRBD1. V dropped 6 bases and J dropped 7; count of bases not matched to a gene: 8. The CDR3 totals 14 residues. Germline lookup yields CDR1 SGHVS and CDR2 FNYEAQ. CDR3 nucleotides: TGTGCCAGCAGTACAGCGGGACAGGGGGAAGAGCAGTACTTC. This codes for CASSTAGQGEEQYF.